One T cell receptor (beta chain) is described in this entry. Its antigen is currently unknown. The data stem from a study of cytomegalovirus exposure and HLA in healthy donors. Study summary: There were 350 to 450 genotyped donors. Of these, roughly 86% fell in the genetic ancestry cluster associated with self-reported Caucasian donors. General study points: Sequencing artifact likely explains a cluster of highly shared sequence variants. Apparent HLA restriction characterized most CMV-associated TCR beta chains in a later analysis. Segments of the TCR beta V type were, in most cases, productive about 87% or about 30% of the time in an earlier analysis.

Trimming at V came to 5 bases and at J to 5 bases, leaving 9 bases not matched to a gene. This CDR3 spans 15 amino acids. Germline V lookup: CDR1 SGHTA, CDR2 FQGNSA. It was with 60 Vbeta and 13 Jbeta primers that the PCR ran. The assay was immunoSEQ multiplex PCR, and TCRdb's table has in-frame clones only and misses some. The sample table includes about 140,000 clones. The J gene is TRBJ2-5, the V gene TRBV7-2; 9 nucleotides align to TRBD2. This TCR came from a man in his forties in good health and CMV-seronegative. The specimen sequenced was PBMCs. CDR3 DNA: TGTGCCAGCAGCCTGGTGCGGGAGGGCGGGGAGACCCAGTACTTC. Protein product: CASSLVREGGETQYF.